The sequence of this TCR beta chain was determined in a study of blood T cell repertoires in COVID-19. Study-wide context: Both acute and convalescent COVID-19 samples were obtained from the United States, Italy and Spain.

TCRdb's copy holds only in-frame clones and misses some; the assay was immunoSEQ multiplex PCR. Of some 150,000 clones detected, about 85% appear once; the ten largest clones hold about 1%. The source material was peripheral blood. This clonotype was sampled from a man in his forties with acute or convalescent COVID-19.

The CDR3 DNA reads TGTGCCAGCATCCCCACCTGGACAGCTTCTGGGGGCACTGAAGCTTTCTTT. Protein product: CASIPTWTASGGTEAFF. The gene calls are TRBV28 and TRBJ1-1; D is possibly TRBD1 (6 bases). The V gene's germline CDR1 is MDHEN and CDR2 SYDVKM. The CDR3 totals 17 residues. V lost 7 bases and J lost 4, with 25 bases in between.